This TCR beta chain was identified in a study of human T cells and chemical hapten exposure. Study-level information: DPC 0.01% went on the upper back by patch test, with reading at 6 days. Diagnoses of alopecia areata, totalis or universalis occurred in mostly female patients.

This clonotype occurred many times. Its antigen remains unidentified. Time point in this sample: patch test 1, 2 weeks after DPC sensitization. As for treatment: therapeutic diphenylcyclopropenone sensitization with weekly scalp DPC. At patch-test visits, sampling came before the patch test. Study outcomes and limitations: TCRs at a frequency above 1 in 1000 stayed unchanged with DPC sensitization.

Via MiXCR, TCRdb re-called the RACE reads, giving one row per CDR3 protein. The sample lists 79,000 or so distinct CDR3 sequences, 10% seen once, with about 1.4% in the top ten. CDR3 length: 14 amino acids. The V and J ends lost 6 bases and 4 bases respectively, with 16 bases between them. From germline, CDR1 is SGHRS and CDR2 YFSETQ. The receptor was isolated from a woman aged 50 to 60 with alopecia areata. Some clones in this sample may be carry-over from other donors' samples. V and J are TRBV5-1 and TRBJ1-1; D not resolved. Sample: whole blood, taken in connection with sensitization to the hapten diphenylcyclopropenone (DPC). As DNA, the CDR3 is TGCGCCAGCACCCCGGAGGCGTCGAGCACTGAAGCTTTCTTT. This sequence encodes CASTPEASSTEAFF.